This T cell receptor (beta chain) is from a study of patients with pleural tuberculosis (dated by TCRdb to the mid-2010s). V is clipped by 3 bases and J by 2 bases, and the sequence between their germline boundaries is 15 bases long. CDR1 and CDR2, looked up from the germline V gene (reference sequence), are DFQATT and SNEGSKA. Reading from cysteine to phenylalanine, the CDR3 counts 15 amino acids. CDR3 DNA only is kept here, 45 bases in frame from base 1. The sequencer listed for this sample is Illumina Genome Analyzer IIx. The public sequencing data were trimmed at Q25 with fastp and processed into clonotypes with MiXCR by TCRdb, which kept only in-frame beta chains. Rows are unified per CDR3 protein, each entry keeping the most common DNA and genes. This sample is represented by under 65,000 distinct CDR3 sequences; about 6.8% of them were singletons. The top ten clones comprise 15% to 20% of the sample.

This clonotype was seen ten or more times. Its target antigen remains unknown. No base quality values were provided; no much bigger clone lies one nucleotide off. This clonotype originated in a human donor with pleural tuberculosis. The sequence links TRBV20-1 to TRBJ2-3, and possibly TRBD1, on 5 matching bases. Here is the DNA: TGCAGTGCTAGCACCAGGGATCCCCACACAGATACGCAGTATTTT. This yields the protein CSASTRDPHTDTQYF.